Listed here are 28 T cell receptor beta chains from one sample, sequenced in a study of blood T cell repertoires in COVID-19. Using immunoSEQ multiplex PCR, the repertoire was profiled, and TCRdb retains in-frame clones only, with some absent. This sample has 200,000 to 250,000 clones, with over 80% found just once. Material: PBMCs or T cells enriched from blood (not recorded which). The source of these receptors is a woman in her twenties or thirties who had been exposed to COVID-19.

V is TRBV7-9 and J is TRBJ2-1; tentatively, D is TRBD2 (5 bases). Germline V gene sequence: CDR1 SEHNR, CDR2 FQNEAQ (reference sequence). There are 15 residues in the CDR3. V lost 5 bases to trimming and J lost 4 bases, with 15 bases between them. The CDR3 region is CASSPREAAYNEQFF. The CDR3 DNA is TGTGCCAGCAGCCCCCGGGAAGCGGCTTACAATGAGCAGTTCTTC.

The J gene is TRBJ2-2, the V gene TRBV11-2; 10 positions match TRBD2. The length of the CDR3 is 18 residues. V was pared by 1 base and J by 7 bases, with 12 bases of the junction left unmatched. Per the germline V gene, CDR1 is SGHAT and CDR2 is FQNNGV. The CDR3 reads CASSLGTPLAGDVGELFF. The DNA for the CDR3 is TGTGCCAGCAGCTTAGGAACCCCCCTAGCGGGAGATGTCGGGGAGCTGTTTTTT.

J is TRBJ2-7 and V is TRBV7-6; TRBD2 agrees at 7 bases. The CDR3 contains 14 residues. V lost 4 bases and J lost 5; bases outside the gene matches: 8. Germline V gives CDR1 SGHVS, CDR2 FNYEAQ. In DNA form, the CDR3 reads TGTGCCAGCAGCTCCCCGGGGGGATGGGACGAGCAGTACTTC. This gives the protein CASSSPGGWDEQYF.

The chain uses TRBV9 and TRBJ1-2, with TRBD1 matching over 8 bases. CDR3 length: 15 residues. With V trimmed by 5 bases and J by 4 bases, 10 bases remained unmatched. In germline, CDR1 is SGDLS, CDR2 YYNGEE. CDR3 loop: CASSRGGQGVYGYTF. The CDR3 DNA reads as TGTGCCAGCAGTAGAGGAGGACAGGGCGTCTATGGCTACACCTTC.

This chain joins TRBV5-6 and TRBJ1-5; D is possibly TRBD1 (5 bases). CDR1 is SGHDT and CDR2 is YYEEEE in the germline V gene. The CDR3 loop spans 17 amino acids. V was clipped by 0 bases and J by 5 bases, with 18 bases between them. The CDR3: CASSLGPNVGGDQPQHF. CDR3 sequence (DNA): TGTGCCAGCAGCTTGGGACCGAACGTGGGGGGGGATCAGCCCCAGCATTTT.

In DNA form, the CDR3 reads TGTGCCATCAGTGAGTCTGGGACAGGGAAGGGGTACGAGCAGTACTTC. Its translation: CAISESGTGKGYEQYF. The chain employs TRBV10-3 and TRBJ2-7, with 9 bases that match TRBD1. The junction had 7 bases not matched to a gene; V was cut back by 0 bases and J by 4 bases. CDR3 length: 16 residues. Germline V gene lookup returns CDR1 ENHRY and CDR2 SYGVKD.

The rearrangement joins TRBV30 to TRBJ2-1; TRBD2 aligns across 10 bases. Germline values: CDR1 GTSNPN, CDR2 SVGIG (reference sequence). Trimming removed 5 bases from V and 10 bases from J; junction bases left unmatched: 8. The CDR3 consists of 13 residues. CDR3 region: CAWDLAGDGEQFF. The CDR3 nucleotides read TGTGCCTGGGACCTAGCGGGAGATGGAGAGCAGTTCTTC.

This chain connects TRBV3-1 (or the pseudogene TRBV3-2) to TRBJ2-7; perhaps TRBD1 as D (6 bases). CDR3 length: 15 amino acids. CDR1 and CDR2 (germline): LGHDT, YNNKEL (reference sequence). With 1 base removed from V and 1 base from J, the gap between germline ends came to 11 bases. Here the CDR3 reads CASSQVKQGSYEQYF. CDR3 DNA: TGTGCCAGCAGCCAAGTAAAACAGGGTTCCTACGAGCAGTACTTC.

The gene calls are TRBV5-1 and TRBJ1-2, with 8 positions matching TRBD1. In germline, CDR1 is SGHRS, CDR2 YFSETQ. The V and J ends lost 0 bases and 0 bases, in that order; junction bases with no gene match: 4. CDR3 length: 16 residues. The CDR3 nucleotides read TGCGCCAGCAGCTTGGCCCCGACAGGGGCTAACTATGGCTACACCTTC. Translation gives CASSLAPTGANYGYTF.

This clone came up a few times. The V call is TRBV7-9, the J call TRBJ1-2; perhaps TRBD1 as D (6 bases). V was pared by 4 bases and J by 1 base, with 16 bases between. The CDR3 extends over 16 amino acids. The germline V gene encodes CDR1 SEHNR and CDR2 FQNEAQ (reference sequence). CDR3 amino acids: CASSSRTAPFNYGYTF. The CDR3 DNA is TGTGCCAGCAGCTCCCGGACAGCTCCATTTAACTATGGCTACACCTTC.

The CDR3 loop is CASSPLRRGRETQYF. The CDR3 coding sequence is TGTGCCAGCTCACCCCTTCGGCGGGGGAGGGAGACCCAGTACTTC. The chain joins TRBV18 to TRBJ2-5, with TRBD2 identical over 7 bases. V dropped 3 bases and J dropped 5; count of bases not matched to a gene: 9. CDR1 and CDR2 (germline): KGHSH, LQKENI. The CDR3 covers 15 residues.

The chain has TRBV19 and TRBJ1-1; the match to TRBD1 covers 7 bases. The germline CDR1 and CDR2 sequences are LNHDA and SQIVND (reference sequence). Trimming removed 4 bases from V and 1 base from J; junction bases left unmatched: 6. This CDR3 region has 15 residues. The CDR3 loop is CASSTGGSWNTEAFF. CDR3 in DNA: TGTGCCAGTAGTACAGGGGGATCTTGGAACACTGAAGCTTTCTTT.

The V gene is TRBV14, the J gene TRBJ2-2, with 7 bases matching TRBD2. V gave up 4 bases and J gave up 1 base; unmatched junction bases: 6. The germline gives CDR1 SGHDN, CDR2 FVKESK. This CDR3 spans 16 amino acids. The CDR3 nucleotides are TGTGCCAGCAGCCTGCTCGCTAGCGGGAACACCGGGGAGCTGTTTTTT. It codes for CASSLLASGNTGELFF.

This chain links TRBV25-1 with TRBJ1-5; D remains unclear. The germline CDR1 and CDR2 sequences are MGHDK and SYGVNS. V lost 6 bases, J lost 4 bases, and 16 bases lay in between. The CDR3 consists of 15 residues. The CDR3 here is CASSSRRHWNQPQHF. The CDR3 DNA follows: TGTGCCAGCAGCTCCCGTAGACACTGGAATCAGCCCCAGCATTTT.

V usage is TRBV5-4 and J usage is TRBJ2-3; D is ambiguous. CDR3 length: 15 amino acids. Trimming pared 4 bases from V and 1 base from J, leaving 13 bases between. From germline, CDR1 is SGHNT and CDR2 YYREEE (reference sequence). CDR3 nucleotide sequence: TGTGCCAGCAGCCGCTACCCTAATCGCACAGATACGCAGTATTTT. This codes for CASSRYPNRTDTQYF.

V usage is TRBV5-1 and J usage is TRBJ2-2; 8 bases are a match to TRBD2. Germline-derived CDR1 and CDR2 are SGHRS and YFSETQ. After removal of 7 bases from V and 5 bases from J, the junction contained 10 bases not matched to a gene. This CDR3 has 15 amino acids. The CDR3 sequence: CASGGLASGTGELFF. CDR3 nucleotide sequence: TGCGCCAGCGGGGGATTGGCTAGCGGGACCGGGGAGCTGTTTTTT.

J is TRBJ2-3 and V is TRBV4-2; weak D call: TRBD2 (6 bases). The V gene's germline CDR1 is LGHNA and CDR2 YNFKEQ. The CDR3 is made up of 16 amino acids. Trimming stripped 1 base from V and 2 bases from J, with 13 bases between. The CDR3 reads CASSQVSGDFTDTQYF. In nucleotides, the CDR3 is TGTGCCAGCAGCCAAGTATCGGGGGATTTCACAGATACGCAGTATTTT.

V gene TRBV2 combines with J gene TRBJ1-2; TRBD1 matches 8 bases. Losses at the gene ends were 4 bases for V and 4 bases for J; bases not matched to a gene: 14. CDR1 is SNHLY and CDR2 is FYNNEI in the germline V gene. This CDR3 has 17 residues. CDR3 residues: CASSASQGDRITYGYTF. CDR3 DNA: TGTGCCAGCAGTGCTTCACAGGGGGACAGGATCACCTATGGCTACACCTTC.

The chain combines TRBV15 with TRBJ2-6; D perhaps matches TRBD1 (5 bases). The CDR3 has 18 residues. The germline gives CDR1 LNHNV, CDR2 YYDKDF (reference sequence). V lost 1 base, J lost 1 base, and 14 bases lay in between. The CDR3 loop reads CATSRAAGLGSGANVLTF. The CDR3 DNA reads as TGTGCCACCAGCAGAGCCGCAGGGCTTGGGTCTGGGGCCAACGTCCTGACTTTC.

This chain joins TRBV27 and TRBJ1-1; D is ambiguous. V lost 0 bases to trimming and J lost 1 base, with 9 bases between them. In germline, CDR1 is MNHEY, CDR2 SMNVEV (reference sequence). The CDR3 has 15 residues. The CDR3 reads CASSLSLSGNTEAFF. CDR3 DNA: TGTGCCAGCAGTTTATCGCTTTCCGGGAACACTGAAGCTTTCTTT.

The chain couples TRBV19 to TRBJ2-1; D possibly corresponds to TRBD2 (7 bases). CDR1 LNHDA and CDR2 SQIVND come from the germline V gene (reference sequence). V was clipped by 3 bases and J by 8 bases, with 23 bases between them. This CDR3 contains 17 residues. CDR3 nucleotides: TGTGCCAGTAGTATGGAATCGGCGACTAGCAGGGGCTATGAGCAGTTCTTC. Encoded protein: CASSMESATSRGYEQFF.

This clone was counted a single time. The chain employs TRBV6-6 and TRBJ1-4, with D tentatively TRBD1 (5 bases). Trimming took 6 bases from V and 8 from J, leaving 16 bases between them. The CDR3 has 14 residues. The germline V gene encodes CDR1 MNHNY and CDR2 SVGAGI (reference sequence). The CDR3 nucleotides read TGTGCCAGCAGCCCGGACACGATCCCCGAAAAACTGTTTTTT. Its translation is CASSPDTIPEKLFF.

A single count supports this clone. CDR3 sequence reads: CASSSDRRGQPQHF. CDR3 nucleotides: TGTGCCAGCAGTTCGGACAGGAGGGGTCAGCCCCAGCATTTT. The V and J genes are TRBV28 and TRBJ1-5; 7 nucleotides align to TRBD1. Germline V gene lookup returns CDR1 MDHEN and CDR2 SYDVKM. The CDR3 contains 14 residues. Trimming took 4 bases from V and 6 from J; bases not matched to a gene: 6.

The chain's CDR3 is CAIRGERGTDTQYF. The CDR3 coding sequence is TGTGCCATCAGGGGGGAGCGGGGCACAGATACGCAGTATTTT. The genes are TRBV10-3 and TRBJ2-3; a possible D gene is TRBD2 (6 bases). This CDR3 comprises 14 residues. CDR1 and CDR2 from the germline V gene are ENHRY and SYGVKD. V gave up 6 bases and J gave up 1 base, with 11 bases separating them.

The chain joins TRBV19 to TRBJ1-4; D is unclear. The CDR3 has 13 amino acids. Germline-derived CDR1 and CDR2 are LNHDA and SQIVND (reference sequence). V was clipped by 6 bases and J by 5 bases, with 10 bases between them. This CDR3 is CASRPGWNEKLFF. The DNA for the CDR3 is TGTGCCAGTAGACCCGGGTGGAATGAAAAACTGTTTTTT.

The chain has TRBV28 and TRBJ2-1; maybe TRBD1 (6 bases). CDR3 length equals 19 residues. The germline V and J ends were trimmed by 5 bases and 5 bases, with 28 bases remaining between them. Germline values: CDR1 MDHEN, CDR2 SYDVKM. CDR3 residues: CASSPTLGMGASWDNEQFF. The CDR3 region has the DNA TGTGCCAGCAGTCCCACCCTCGGGATGGGGGCGAGTTGGGACAATGAGCAGTTCTTC.

This clone has only one observation. The chain recombines TRBV9 with TRBJ2-1, with 9 bases identical to TRBD1. CDR3 size: 15 residues. V shed 0 bases, J shed 7 bases, and the junction held 5 bases outside the gene matches. Germline V gene data show CDR1 as SGDLS and CDR2 as YYNGEE. The chain's CDR3 is CASSVEGQGWNEQFF. CDR3 nucleotide sequence: TGTGCCAGCAGCGTAGAGGGACAGGGCTGGAATGAGCAGTTCTTC.

This sequence joins TRBV10-3 and TRBJ1-1, with 8 nucleotides matching TRBD1. V lost 4 bases and J lost 2; bases outside the gene matches: 6. Germline CDR1 reads ENHRY; CDR2 reads SYGVKD. The CDR3 consists of 15 residues. The CDR3 spells CAISAITGGNTEAFF. The CDR3 DNA follows: TGTGCCATCAGTGCAATTACAGGGGGAAACACTGAAGCTTTCTTT.